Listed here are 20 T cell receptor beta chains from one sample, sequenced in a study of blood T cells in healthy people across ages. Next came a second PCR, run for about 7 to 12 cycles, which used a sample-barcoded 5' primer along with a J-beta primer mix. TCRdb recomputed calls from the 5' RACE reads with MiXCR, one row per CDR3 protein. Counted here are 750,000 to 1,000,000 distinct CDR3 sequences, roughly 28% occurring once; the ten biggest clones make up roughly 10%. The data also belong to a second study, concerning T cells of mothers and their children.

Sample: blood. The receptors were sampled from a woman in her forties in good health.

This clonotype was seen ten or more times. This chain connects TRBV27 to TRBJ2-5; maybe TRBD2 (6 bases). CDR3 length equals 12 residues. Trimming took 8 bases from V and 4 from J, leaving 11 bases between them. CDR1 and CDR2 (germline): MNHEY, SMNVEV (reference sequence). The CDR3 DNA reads TGTGCCAGCGGCGAGGGAGGAGAGACCCAGTACTTC. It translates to CASGEGGETQYF.

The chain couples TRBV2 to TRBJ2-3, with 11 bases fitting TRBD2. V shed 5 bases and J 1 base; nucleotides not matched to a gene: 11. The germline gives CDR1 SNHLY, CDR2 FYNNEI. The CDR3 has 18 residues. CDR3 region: CASSSLAGGSPGTDTQYF. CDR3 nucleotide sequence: TGTGCCAGCAGTAGTCTAGCGGGGGGAAGCCCCGGCACAGATACGCAGTATTTT. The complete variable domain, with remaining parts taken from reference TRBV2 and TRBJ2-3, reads EPEVTQTPSHQVTQMGQEVILRCVPISNHLYFYWYRQILGQKVEFLVSFYNNEISEKSEIFDDQFSVERPDGSNFTLKIRSTKLEDSAMYFCASSSLAGGSPGTDTQYFGPGTRLTVL.

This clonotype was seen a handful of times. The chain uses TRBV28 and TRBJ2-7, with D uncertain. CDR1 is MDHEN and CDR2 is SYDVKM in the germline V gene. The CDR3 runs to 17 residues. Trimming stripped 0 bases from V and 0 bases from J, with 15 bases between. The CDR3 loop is CASSLWDPTVPSYEQYF. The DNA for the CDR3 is TGTGCCAGCAGTTTATGGGATCCGACGGTCCCCTCCTACGAGCAGTACTTC.

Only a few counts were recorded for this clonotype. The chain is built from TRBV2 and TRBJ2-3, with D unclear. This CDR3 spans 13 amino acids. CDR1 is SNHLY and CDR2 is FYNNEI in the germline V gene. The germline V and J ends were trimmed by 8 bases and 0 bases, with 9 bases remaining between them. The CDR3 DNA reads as TGTGCCAGCTTTTATTCTAGCACAGATACGCAGTATTTT. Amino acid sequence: CASFYSSTDTQYF. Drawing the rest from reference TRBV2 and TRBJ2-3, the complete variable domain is EPEVTQTPSHQVTQMGQEVILRCVPISNHLYFYWYRQILGQKVEFLVSFYNNEISEKSEIFDDQFSVERPDGSNFTLKIRSTKLEDSAMYFCASFYSSTDTQYFGPGTRLTVL.

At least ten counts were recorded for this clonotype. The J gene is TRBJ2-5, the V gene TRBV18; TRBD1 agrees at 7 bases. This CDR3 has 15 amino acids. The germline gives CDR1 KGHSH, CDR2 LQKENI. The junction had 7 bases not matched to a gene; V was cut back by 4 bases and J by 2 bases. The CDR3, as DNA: TGTGCCAGCTCACAACCCGGGACAGCACAAGAGACCCAGTACTTC. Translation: CASSQPGTAQETQYF.

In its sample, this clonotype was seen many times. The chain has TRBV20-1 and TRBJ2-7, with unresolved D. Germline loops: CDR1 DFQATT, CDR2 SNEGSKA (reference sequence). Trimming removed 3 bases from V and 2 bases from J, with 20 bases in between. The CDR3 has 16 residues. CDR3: CSASSWIETVTYEQYF. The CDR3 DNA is TGCAGTGCTAGTAGTTGGATAGAGACGGTAACCTACGAGCAGTACTTC.

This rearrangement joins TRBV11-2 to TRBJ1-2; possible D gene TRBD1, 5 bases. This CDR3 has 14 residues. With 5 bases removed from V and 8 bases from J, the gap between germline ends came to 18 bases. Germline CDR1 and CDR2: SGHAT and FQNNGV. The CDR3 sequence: CASSPEGFLRGYTF. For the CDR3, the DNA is TGTGCCAGCAGCCCCGAGGGGTTTCTGCGGGGCTACACCTTC.

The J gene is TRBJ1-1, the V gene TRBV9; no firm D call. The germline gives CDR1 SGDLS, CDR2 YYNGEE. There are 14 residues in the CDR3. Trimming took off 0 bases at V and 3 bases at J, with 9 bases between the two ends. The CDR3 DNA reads TGTGCCAGCAGCGTAGCTGCCACGGACACTGAAGCTTTCTTT. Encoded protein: CASSVAATDTEAFF.

The CDR3 sequence: CSARGQSNYGYTF. The DNA for the CDR3 is TGCAGTGCTAGAGGGCAGTCCAACTATGGCTACACCTTC. The V gene is TRBV20-1, the J gene TRBJ1-2; no clear D. V shed 1 base and J shed 2 bases, with 8 bases lying between them. The CDR3 spans 13 residues. The germline V gene encodes CDR1 DFQATT and CDR2 SNEGSKA (reference sequence).

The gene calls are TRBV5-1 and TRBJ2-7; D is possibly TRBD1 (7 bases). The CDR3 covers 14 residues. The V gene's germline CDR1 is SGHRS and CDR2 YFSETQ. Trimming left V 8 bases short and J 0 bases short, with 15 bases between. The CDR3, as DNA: TGCGCCAGTAGCACGGGGGACAGCTCCTACGAGCAGTACTTC. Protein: CASSTGDSSYEQYF.

CDR3 protein: CASSLATRIYEQYF. CDR3 nucleotides: TGTGCCAGCAGCTTAGCCACGCGGATCTACGAGCAGTACTTC. The chain links TRBV11-2 to TRBJ2-7; D ambiguous. Germline V gene data show CDR1 as SGHAT and CDR2 as FQNNGV. V lost 1 base to trimming and J lost 3 bases, with 10 bases between them. This CDR3 region has 14 residues.

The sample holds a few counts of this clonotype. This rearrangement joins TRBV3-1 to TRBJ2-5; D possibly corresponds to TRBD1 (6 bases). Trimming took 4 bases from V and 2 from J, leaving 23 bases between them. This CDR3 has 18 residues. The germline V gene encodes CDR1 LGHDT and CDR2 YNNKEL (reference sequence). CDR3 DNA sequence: TGTGCCAGCAGCCGGGCACAGGGATCGGGCGTGGAGCAAGAGACCCAGTACTTC. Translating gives CASSRAQGSGVEQETQYF.

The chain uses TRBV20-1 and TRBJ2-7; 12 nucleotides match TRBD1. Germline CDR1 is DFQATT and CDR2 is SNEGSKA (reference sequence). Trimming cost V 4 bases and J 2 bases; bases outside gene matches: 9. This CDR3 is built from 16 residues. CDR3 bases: TGCAGTGCTACCGGGACAGGGGGCTTACCGCCCTACGAGCAGTACTTC. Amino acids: CSATGTGGLPPYEQYF.

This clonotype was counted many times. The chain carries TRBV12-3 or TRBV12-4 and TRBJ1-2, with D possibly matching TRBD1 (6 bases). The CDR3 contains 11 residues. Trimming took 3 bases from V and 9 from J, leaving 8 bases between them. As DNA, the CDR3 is TGTGCCAGCAGTTTCGGACAGCGCTACACCTTC. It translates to CASSFGQRYTF.

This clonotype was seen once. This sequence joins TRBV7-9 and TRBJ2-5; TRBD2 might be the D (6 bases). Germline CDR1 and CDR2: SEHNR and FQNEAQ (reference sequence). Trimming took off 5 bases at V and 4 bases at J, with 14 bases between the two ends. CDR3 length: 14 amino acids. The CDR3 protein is CASSPAEGRETQYF. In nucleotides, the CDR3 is TGTGCCAGCAGCCCGGCGGAGGGCCGAGAGACCCAGTACTTC.

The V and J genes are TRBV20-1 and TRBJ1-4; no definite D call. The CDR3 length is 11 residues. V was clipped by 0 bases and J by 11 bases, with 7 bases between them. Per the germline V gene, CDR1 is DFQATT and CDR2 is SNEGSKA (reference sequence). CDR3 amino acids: CSARDLRKLFF. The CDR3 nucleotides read TGCAGTGCTAGAGATCTGAGGAAACTGTTTTTT.

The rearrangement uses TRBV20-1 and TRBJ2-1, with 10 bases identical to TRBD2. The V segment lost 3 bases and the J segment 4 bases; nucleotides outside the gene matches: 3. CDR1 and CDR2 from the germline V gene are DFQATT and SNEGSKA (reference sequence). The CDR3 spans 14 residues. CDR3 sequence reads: CSASPSGGYNEQFF. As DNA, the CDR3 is TGCAGTGCTAGTCCTAGCGGGGGTTACAATGAGCAGTTCTTC.

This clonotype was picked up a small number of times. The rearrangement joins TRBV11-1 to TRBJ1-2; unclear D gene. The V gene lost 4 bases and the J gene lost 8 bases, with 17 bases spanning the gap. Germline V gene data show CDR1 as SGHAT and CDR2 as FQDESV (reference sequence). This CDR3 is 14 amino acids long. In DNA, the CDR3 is TGTGCCAGCAGCTCCAATAACTCCCCTTCGGGCTACACCTTC. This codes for CASSSNNSPSGYTF.

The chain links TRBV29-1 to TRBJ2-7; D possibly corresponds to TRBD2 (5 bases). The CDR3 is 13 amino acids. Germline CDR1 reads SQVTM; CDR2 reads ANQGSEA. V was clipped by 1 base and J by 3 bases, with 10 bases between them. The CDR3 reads CSVEGRTLYEQYF. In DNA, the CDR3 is TGCAGCGTTGAAGGTAGGACTCTCTACGAGCAGTACTTC.

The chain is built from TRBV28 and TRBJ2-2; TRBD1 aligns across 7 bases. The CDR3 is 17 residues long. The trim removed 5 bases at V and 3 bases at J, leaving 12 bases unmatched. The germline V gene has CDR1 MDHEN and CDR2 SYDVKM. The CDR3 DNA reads TGTGCCAGCAGTATGTTACAGGGGCCCCGGGACACCGGGGAGCTGTTTTTT. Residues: CASSMLQGPRDTGELFF.